This TCR beta chain comes out of a study of cytomegalovirus exposure and HLA in healthy donors. Clones were read by immunoSEQ multiplex PCR, and TCRdb kept only the in-frame ones, dropping some. Among around 260,000 clones listed, about 90% were seen once. V lost 5 bases and J 6 bases, leaving 15 bases between the germline ends. Germline V CDR1 and CDR2: MDHEN, SYDVKM. The CDR3 extends over 14 amino acids. V is TRBV28 and J is TRBJ2-3; the D is unclear. The material sequenced was PBMCs. The receptor's source is a woman aged 30 to 39 in good health and CMV-seronegative. The CDR3 is CASSITTFTDTQYF. CDR3 coding DNA: TGTGCCAGCAGTATAACGACATTTACGGATACGCAGTATTTT.